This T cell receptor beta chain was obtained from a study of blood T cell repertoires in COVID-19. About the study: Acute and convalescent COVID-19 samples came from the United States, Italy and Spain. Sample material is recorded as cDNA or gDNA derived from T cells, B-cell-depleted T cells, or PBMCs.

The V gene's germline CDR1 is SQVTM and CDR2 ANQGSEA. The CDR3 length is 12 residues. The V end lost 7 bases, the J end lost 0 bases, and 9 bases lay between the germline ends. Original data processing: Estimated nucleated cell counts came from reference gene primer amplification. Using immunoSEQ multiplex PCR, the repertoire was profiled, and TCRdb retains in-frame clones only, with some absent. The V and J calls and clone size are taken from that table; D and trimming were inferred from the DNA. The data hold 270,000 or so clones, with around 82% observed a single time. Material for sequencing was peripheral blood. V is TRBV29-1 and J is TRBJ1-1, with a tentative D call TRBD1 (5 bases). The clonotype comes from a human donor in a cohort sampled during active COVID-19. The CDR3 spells CSATQVNTEAFF. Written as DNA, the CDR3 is TGCAGCGCCACACAGGTGAACACTGAAGCTTTCTTT.